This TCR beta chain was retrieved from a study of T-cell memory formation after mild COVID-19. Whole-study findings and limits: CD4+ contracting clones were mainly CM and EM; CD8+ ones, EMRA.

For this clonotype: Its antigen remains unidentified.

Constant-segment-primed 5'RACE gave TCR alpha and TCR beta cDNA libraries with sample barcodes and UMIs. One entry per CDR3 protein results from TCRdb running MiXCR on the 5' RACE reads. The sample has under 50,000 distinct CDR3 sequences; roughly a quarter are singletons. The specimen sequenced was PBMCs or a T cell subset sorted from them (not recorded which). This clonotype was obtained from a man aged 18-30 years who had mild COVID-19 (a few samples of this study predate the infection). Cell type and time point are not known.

CDR3 region: CASSVQGNYGYTF. In nucleotides, the CDR3 is TGTGCCAGCAGTGTACAGGGGAACTATGGCTACACCTTC. V and J are TRBV6-5 and TRBJ1-2, with 7 positions matching TRBD1. CDR3 length: 13 amino acids. Trimming cost V 5 bases and J 2 bases; bases outside gene matches: 2. Germline CDR1 is MNHEY and CDR2 is SVGAGI.